This T cell receptor beta chain stems from a study of T-cell memory formation after mild COVID-19. Regarding the study as a whole: From day 15 to 85, contracting clones were balanced between CD4 and CD8, whereas later expanders leaned toward CD4+. Day 37-peaking second-wave clones had unconfirmed SARS-CoV-2 specificity. CD4+ contracting clones were mainly CM and EM; CD8+ ones, EMRA.

The CDR3 contains 14 residues. The germline V and J ends were trimmed by 4 bases and 2 bases, with 9 bases remaining between them. Germline V gene data show CDR1 as LNHDA and CDR2 as SQIVND (reference sequence). This clonotype came up a few times. Its cognate antigen is unknown. TCRdb reprocessed the 5' RACE reads via MiXCR and lists one record per CDR3 protein. The table records 300,000 to 350,000 distinct CDR3 sequences, roughly an eighth of them present only once. The source is a man aged 18 to 30 who had mild COVID-19 (a few samples of this study predate the infection). Cell type and time point are not known. The sample was PBMCs or a T cell subset sorted from them (not recorded which). The V call is TRBV19, the J call TRBJ1-5; D unclear. CDR3 residues: CASSNGSGNQPQHF. As DNA, the CDR3 is TGTGCCAGTAGTAACGGGTCGGGCAATCAGCCCCAGCATTTT.